The rows below give T cell receptor beta chains drawn from one sample of a study of T cell repertoires in cytomegalovirus infection. The antigens these receptors bind are not known. TCRdb analysed the reads with MiXCR anew, one entry per CDR3 protein. The top ten clones hold approximately 14% of a sample with fewer than 850,000 distinct CDR3 sequences, roughly 29% of them seen once. The specimen comprised cultured CD8+ T cells from PBMCs, sampled from culture after CMV antigen stimulation. The receptors were gathered from a human donor in good health (CMV status not recorded). Some clones in this sample may be carry-over from other donors' samples. Each CDR3 is given with its conserved first and last residue. A D gene is named only where the DNA matches it firmly. For some rows the clone size is stated as once, few or many, or as a class when expanded; others skip it.

J	D	V	size	CDR3	DNA
TRBJ1-5	TRBD1	TRBV4-1	.	CASSQDWDRGNQPQHF	TGCGCCAGCAGCCAAGATTGGGACAGGGGTAATCAGCCCCAGCATTTT
TRBJ1-2	.	TRBV12-3/TRBV12-4	.	CASSLGVDYTF	TGTGCCAGCAGTTTAGGGGTTGACTACACCTTC
TRBJ1-6	.	TRBV5-4	few	CASSLSPGAGNSPLHF	TGTGCCAGCAGCTTGTCGCCAGGGGCCGGGAATTCACCCCTCCACTTT
TRBJ2-1	.	TRBV7-9	.	CASSLDRGGQQFF	TGTGCCAGCAGCTTAGATCGGGGAGGTCAGCAGTTCTTC
TRBJ2-1	TRBD2	TRBV7-9	few	CASSLAPGLAEEFF	TGTGCCAGCAGCTTAGCGCCCGGACTAGCTGAAGAGTTCTTC
TRBJ2-1	.	TRBV7-6	few	CASSFLRRYAASSYNEQFF	TGTGCCAGCAGCTTTTTACGGCGTTACGCAGCGAGCTCCTACAATGAGCAGTTCTTC
TRBJ2-6	.	TRBV6-2/TRBV6-3	.	CASSYGPRYTSGANVLTF	TGTGCCAGCAGTTACGGGCCCAGGTACACCTCTGGGGCCAACGTCCTGACTTTC
TRBJ2-3	.	TRBV6-2/TRBV6-3	.	CASNPGAYPDTQYF	TGTGCCAGCAATCCGGGGGCCTACCCAGATACGCAGTATTTT
TRBJ2-5	.	TRBV11-2	.	CASSWRGETQYF	TGTGCCAGCAGCTGGAGGGGGGAGACCCAGTACTTC
TRBJ1-5	.	TRBV24-1	.	CATSAGSREYSNQPQHF	TGTGCCACCAGTGCCGGCTCCAGGGAATATAGCAATCAGCCCCAGCATTTT
TRBJ1-1	.	TRBV6-2/TRBV6-3	.	CASSYIGGETEAFF	TGTGCCAGCAGTTACATCGGGGGAGAGACTGAAGCTTTCTTT
TRBJ2-7	.	TRBV7-9	.	CASTSQGASPIYEQYF	TGTGCCAGCACCTCCCAGGGAGCGTCCCCCATCTACGAGCAGTACTTC
TRBJ2-1	.	TRBV11-2	few	CASSWSYNEQFF	TGTGCCAGCAGCTGGTCTTACAATGAGCAGTTCTTC
TRBJ2-5	.	TRBV12-3/TRBV12-4	.	CANTTPQGGETQYF	TGTGCCAACACTACCCCCCAGGGGGGAGAGACCCAGTACTTC
TRBJ2-4	.	TRBV12-3/TRBV12-4	few	CASSPDRVAKNIQYF	TGTGCCAGCAGCCCAGACAGAGTAGCCAAAAACATTCAGTACTTC
TRBJ2-2	TRBD1	TRBV10-3	.	CAIRTRDRVDTGELFF	TGTGCCATCAGGACCCGGGACAGGGTGGACACCGGGGAGCTGTTTTTT
TRBJ1-2	.	TRBV13	.	CASSGMKDGYTF	TGTGCCAGCAGTGGAATGAAAGACGGCTACACCTTC
TRBJ2-5	TRBD1	TRBV7-9	.	CASSQSGQGQQETQYF	TGTGCCAGCAGCCAGAGCGGACAGGGCCAACAAGAGACCCAGTACTTC
TRBJ2-1	TRBD2	TRBV6-1	few	CASSELGGVYNEQFF	TGTGCCAGCAGTGAATTGGGGGGGGTTTACAATGAGCAGTTCTTC
TRBJ2-5	.	TRBV9	few	CASSVFGTQETQYF	TGTGCCAGCAGCGTATTTGGGACCCAAGAGACCCAGTACTTC
TRBJ1-4	.	TRBV9	few	CASSPEGRPSEKLFF	TGTGCCAGCAGCCCGGAGGGCAGGCCGAGCGAAAAACTGTTTTTT
TRBJ2-5	.	TRBV11-2	many	CASSGFGQQETQYF	TGTGCCAGCAGCGGTTTCGGGCAGCAAGAGACCCAGTACTTC